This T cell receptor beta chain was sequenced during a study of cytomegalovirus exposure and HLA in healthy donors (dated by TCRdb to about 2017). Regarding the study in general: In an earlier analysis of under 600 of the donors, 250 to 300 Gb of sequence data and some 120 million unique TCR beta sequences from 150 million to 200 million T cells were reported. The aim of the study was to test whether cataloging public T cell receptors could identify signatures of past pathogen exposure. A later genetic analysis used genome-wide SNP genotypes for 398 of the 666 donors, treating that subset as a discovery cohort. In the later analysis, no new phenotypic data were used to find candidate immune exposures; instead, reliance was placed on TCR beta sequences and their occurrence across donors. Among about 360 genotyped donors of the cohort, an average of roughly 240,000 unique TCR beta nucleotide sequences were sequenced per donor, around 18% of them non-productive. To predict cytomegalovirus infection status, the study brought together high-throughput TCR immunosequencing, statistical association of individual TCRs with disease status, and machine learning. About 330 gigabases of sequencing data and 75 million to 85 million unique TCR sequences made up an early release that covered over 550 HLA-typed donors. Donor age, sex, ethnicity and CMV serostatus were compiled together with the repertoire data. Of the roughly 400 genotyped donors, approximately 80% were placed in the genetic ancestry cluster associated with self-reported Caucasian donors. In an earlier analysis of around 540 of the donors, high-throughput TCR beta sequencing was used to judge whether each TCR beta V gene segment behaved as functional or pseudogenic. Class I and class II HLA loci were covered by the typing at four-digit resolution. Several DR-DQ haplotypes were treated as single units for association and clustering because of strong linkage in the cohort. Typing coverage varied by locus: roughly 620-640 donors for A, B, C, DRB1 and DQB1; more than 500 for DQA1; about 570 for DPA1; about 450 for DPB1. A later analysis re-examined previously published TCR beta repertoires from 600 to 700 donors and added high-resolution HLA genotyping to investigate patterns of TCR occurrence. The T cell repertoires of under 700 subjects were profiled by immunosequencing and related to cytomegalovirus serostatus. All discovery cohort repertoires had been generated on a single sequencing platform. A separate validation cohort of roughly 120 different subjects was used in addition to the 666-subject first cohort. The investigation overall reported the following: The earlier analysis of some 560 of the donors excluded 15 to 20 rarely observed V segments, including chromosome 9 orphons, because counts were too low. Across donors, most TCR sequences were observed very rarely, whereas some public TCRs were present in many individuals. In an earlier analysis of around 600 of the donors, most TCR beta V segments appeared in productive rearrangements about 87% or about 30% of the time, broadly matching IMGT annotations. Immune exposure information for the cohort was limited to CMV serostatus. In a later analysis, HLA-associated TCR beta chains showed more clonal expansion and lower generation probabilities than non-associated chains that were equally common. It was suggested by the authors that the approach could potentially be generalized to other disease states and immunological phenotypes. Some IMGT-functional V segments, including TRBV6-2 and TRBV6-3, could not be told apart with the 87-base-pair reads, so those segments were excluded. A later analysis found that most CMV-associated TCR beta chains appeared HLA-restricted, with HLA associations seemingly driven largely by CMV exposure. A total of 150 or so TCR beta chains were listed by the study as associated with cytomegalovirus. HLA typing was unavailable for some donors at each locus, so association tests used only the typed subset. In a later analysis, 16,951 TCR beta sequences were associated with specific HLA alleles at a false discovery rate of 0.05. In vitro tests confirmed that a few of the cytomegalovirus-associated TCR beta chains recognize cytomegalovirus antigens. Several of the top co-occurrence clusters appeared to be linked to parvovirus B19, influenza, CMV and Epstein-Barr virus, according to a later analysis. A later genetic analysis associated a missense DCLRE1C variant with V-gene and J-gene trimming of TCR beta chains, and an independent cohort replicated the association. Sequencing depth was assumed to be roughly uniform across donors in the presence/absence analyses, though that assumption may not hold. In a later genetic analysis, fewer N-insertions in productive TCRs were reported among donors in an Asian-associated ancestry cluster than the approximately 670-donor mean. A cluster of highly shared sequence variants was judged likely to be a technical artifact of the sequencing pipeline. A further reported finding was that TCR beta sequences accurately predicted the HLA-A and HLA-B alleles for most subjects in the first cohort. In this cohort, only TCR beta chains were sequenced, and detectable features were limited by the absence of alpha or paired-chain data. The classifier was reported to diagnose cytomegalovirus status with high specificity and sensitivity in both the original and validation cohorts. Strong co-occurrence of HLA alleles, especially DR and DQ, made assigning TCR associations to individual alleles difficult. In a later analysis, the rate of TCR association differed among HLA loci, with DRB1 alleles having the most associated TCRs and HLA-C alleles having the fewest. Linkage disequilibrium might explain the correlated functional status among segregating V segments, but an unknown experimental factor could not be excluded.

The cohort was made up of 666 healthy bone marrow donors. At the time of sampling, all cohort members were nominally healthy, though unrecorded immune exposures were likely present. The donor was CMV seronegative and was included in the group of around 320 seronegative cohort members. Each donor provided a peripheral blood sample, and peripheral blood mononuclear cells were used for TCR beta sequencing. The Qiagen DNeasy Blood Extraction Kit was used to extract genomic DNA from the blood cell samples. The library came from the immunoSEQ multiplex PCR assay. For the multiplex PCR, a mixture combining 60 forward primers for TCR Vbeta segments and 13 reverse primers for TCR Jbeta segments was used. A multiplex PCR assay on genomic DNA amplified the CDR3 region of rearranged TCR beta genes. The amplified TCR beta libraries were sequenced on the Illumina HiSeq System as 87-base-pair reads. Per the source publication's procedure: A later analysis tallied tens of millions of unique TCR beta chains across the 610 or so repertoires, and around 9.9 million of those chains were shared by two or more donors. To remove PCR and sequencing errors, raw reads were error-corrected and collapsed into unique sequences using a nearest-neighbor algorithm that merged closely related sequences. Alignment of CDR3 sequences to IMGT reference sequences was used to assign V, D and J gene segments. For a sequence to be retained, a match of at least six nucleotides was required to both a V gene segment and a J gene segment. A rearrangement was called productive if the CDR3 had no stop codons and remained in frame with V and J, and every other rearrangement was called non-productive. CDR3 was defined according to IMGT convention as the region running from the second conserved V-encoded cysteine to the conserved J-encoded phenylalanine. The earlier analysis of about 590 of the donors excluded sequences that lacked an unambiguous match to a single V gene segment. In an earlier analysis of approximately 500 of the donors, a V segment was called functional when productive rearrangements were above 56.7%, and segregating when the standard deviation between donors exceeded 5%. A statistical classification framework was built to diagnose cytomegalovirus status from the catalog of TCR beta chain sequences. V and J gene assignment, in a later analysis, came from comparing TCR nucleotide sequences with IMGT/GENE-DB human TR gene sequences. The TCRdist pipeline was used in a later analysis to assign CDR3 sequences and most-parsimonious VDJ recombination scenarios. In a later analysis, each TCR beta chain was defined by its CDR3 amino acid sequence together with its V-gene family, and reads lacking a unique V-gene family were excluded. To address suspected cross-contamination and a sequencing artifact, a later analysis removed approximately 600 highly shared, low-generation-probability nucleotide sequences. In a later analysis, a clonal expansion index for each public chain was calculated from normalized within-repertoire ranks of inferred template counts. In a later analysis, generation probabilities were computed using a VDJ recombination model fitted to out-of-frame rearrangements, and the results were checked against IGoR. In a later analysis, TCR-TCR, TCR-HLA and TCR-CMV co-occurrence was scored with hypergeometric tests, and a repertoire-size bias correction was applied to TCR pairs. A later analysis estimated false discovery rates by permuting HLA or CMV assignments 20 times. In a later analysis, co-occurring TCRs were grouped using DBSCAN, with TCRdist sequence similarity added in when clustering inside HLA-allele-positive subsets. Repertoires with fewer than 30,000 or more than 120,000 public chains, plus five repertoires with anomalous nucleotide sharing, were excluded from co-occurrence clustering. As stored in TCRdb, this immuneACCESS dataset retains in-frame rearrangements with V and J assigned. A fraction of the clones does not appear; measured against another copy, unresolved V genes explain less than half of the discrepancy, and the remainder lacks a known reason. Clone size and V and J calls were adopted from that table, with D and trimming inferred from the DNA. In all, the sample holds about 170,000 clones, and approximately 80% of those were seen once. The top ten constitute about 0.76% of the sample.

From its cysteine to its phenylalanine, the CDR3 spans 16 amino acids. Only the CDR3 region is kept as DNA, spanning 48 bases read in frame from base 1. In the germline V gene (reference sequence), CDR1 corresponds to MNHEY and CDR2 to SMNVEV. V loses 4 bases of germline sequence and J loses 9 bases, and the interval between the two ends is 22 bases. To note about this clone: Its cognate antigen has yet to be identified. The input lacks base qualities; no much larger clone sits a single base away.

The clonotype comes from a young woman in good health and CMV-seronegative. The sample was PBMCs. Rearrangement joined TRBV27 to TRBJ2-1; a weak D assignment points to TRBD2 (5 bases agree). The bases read TGTGCCAGCAGTTGGCCTAGCAGCCATATAGGAGGTGAGCAGTTCTTC. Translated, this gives CASSWPSSHIGGEQFF.